These T cell receptor beta chains were read from a single sample in a study of cytomegalovirus exposure and HLA in healthy donors. The assay was immunoSEQ multiplex PCR, and TCRdb's table has in-frame clones only and misses some. The repertoire holds some 150,000 clones, just under 80% seen once, with 1.3% in the top ten. The sequencing sample was made of PBMCs. These receptors came from a woman between 50 and 59 years old in good health and CMV-seronegative. Each CDR3 is given with its conserved first and last residue. Clone size is stated in some rows and not others, as once, few, many or a class when expanded.

v_call	clone_size	j_call	cdr3_aa
TRBV12-2	-	TRBJ2-2	CASRFSDMTEYTGELFF
TRBV28	-	TRBJ2-5	CASSFVWEETQYF
TRBV7-9	-	TRBJ2-7	CASSRTEAYEQYF
TRBV28	-	TRBJ1-4	CASSDRGSNEKLFF
TRBV29-1	-	TRBJ1-1	CSVLDRMNTEAFF
TRBV6-6	-	TRBJ1-3	CASRITGTGGGNTIYF
TRBV27	-	TRBJ1-1	CASSLYPGLLNTEAFF
TRBV9	-	TRBJ2-1	CASSVDTGEYNEQFF
TRBV19	-	TRBJ2-1	CASSITGNPDNEQFF
TRBV28	-	TRBJ2-1	CASSSPRGSYNEQFF
TRBV5-4	-	TRBJ1-1	CASSLKREGTEAFF
TRBV4-2	-	TRBJ1-3	CASSQLDSGNTIYF
TRBV19	-	TRBJ1-1	CASSPLSRGRYTEAFF
TRBV28	-	TRBJ1-2	CASSDQTDRGNYGYTF
TRBV5-1	-	TRBJ2-3	CASSLVGGPTDTQYF
TRBV9	-	TRBJ2-2	CASSDRGQPNTGELFF
TRBV13	-	TRBJ2-3	CASSQGQTTDTQYF
TRBV28	-	TRBJ2-5	CASSFPPIGLADYQETQYF
TRBV7-9	-	TRBJ2-7	CASSWSGRTYEQYF
TRBV7-8	few	TRBJ1-2	CASSLGRQGASYGYTF
TRBV7-9	few	TRBJ1-1	CASSWTGGRSEAFF
TRBV28	-	TRBJ1-4	CASIRTGGGEKLFF
TRBV18	-	TRBJ1-1	CASSPYTNTEAFF
TRBV5-5	-	TRBJ2-7	CASSARDMSAYEQYF
TRBV7-8	-	TRBJ1-2	CASSLIRGPGNGYTF
TRBV6-5	-	TRBJ2-7	CASGYTNRGEQYF
TRBV4-2	few	TRBJ1-1	CASSLTSNTEAFF
TRBV9	-	TRBJ1-2	CASSPQTENYGYTF